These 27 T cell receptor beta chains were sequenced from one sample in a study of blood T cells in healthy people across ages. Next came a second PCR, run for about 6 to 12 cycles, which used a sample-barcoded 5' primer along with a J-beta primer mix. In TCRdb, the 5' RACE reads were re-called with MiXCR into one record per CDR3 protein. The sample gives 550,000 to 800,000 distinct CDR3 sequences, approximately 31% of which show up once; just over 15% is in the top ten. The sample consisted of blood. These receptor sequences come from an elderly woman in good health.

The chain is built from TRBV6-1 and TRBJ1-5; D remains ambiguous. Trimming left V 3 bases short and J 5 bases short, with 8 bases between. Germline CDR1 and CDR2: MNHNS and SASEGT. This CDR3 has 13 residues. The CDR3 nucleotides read TGTGCCAGCAGTGACGGCAGAGATCAGCCCCAGCATTTT. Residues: CASSDGRDQPQHF.

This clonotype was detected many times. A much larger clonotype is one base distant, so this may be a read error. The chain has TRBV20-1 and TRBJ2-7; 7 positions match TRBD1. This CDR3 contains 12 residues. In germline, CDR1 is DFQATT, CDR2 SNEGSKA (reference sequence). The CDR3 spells CRALRQGDEQYF. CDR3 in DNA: TGCAGGGCGCTTAGACAGGGCGACGAGCAGTACTTC.

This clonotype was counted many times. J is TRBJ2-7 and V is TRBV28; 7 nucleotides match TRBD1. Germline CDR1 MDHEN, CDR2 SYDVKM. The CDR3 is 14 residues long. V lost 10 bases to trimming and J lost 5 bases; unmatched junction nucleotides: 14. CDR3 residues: CATTTLTGSHEQYF. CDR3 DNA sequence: TGTGCCACCACAACCTTGACAGGGTCCCACGAGCAGTACTTC.

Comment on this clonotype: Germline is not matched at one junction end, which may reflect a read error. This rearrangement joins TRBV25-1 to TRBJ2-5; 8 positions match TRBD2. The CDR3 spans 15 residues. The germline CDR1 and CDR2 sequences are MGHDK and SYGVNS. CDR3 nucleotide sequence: TGTGCCTGCAGTGAATGGCGGGGGGTCCAAGAGACCCAGTACTTC. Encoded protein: CACSEWRGVQETQYF.

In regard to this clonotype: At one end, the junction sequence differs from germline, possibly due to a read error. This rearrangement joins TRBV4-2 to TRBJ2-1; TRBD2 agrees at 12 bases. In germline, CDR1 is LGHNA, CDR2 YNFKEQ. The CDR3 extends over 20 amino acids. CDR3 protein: CACSQDPGGLTSGGPNEQFF. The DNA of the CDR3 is TGTGCCTGCAGCCAAGATCCAGGGGGCCTGACTAGCGGGGGACCCAATGAGCAGTTCTTC.

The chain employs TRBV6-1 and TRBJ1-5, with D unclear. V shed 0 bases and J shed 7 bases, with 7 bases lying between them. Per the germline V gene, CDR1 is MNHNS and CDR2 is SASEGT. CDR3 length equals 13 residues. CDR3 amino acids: CASSEARAQPQHF. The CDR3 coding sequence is TGTGCCAGCAGTGAAGCGCGGGCACAGCCCCAGCATTTT.

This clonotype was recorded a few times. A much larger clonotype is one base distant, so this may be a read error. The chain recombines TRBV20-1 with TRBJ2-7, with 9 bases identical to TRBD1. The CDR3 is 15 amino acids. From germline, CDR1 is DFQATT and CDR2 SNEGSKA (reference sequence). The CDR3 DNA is TGCAGTGCCGCCTCTCCCCGGGACAGGGCCTACGAGCGGTACTTC. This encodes CSAASPRDRAYERYF.

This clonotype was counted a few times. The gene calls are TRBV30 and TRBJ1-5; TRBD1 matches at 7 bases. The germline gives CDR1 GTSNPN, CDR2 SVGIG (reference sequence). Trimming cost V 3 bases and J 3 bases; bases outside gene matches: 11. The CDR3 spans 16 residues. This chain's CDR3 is CAWRARTGLSNQPQHF. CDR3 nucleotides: TGTGCCTGGAGGGCCCGGACAGGCCTCTCCAATCAGCCCCAGCATTTT. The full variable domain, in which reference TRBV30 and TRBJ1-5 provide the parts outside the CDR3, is SQTIHQWPATLVQPVGSPLSLECTVEGTSNPNLYWYRQAAGRGLQLLFYSVGIGQISSEVPQNLSASRPQDRQFILSSKKLLLSDSGFYLCAWRARTGLSNQPQHFGDGTRLSIL.

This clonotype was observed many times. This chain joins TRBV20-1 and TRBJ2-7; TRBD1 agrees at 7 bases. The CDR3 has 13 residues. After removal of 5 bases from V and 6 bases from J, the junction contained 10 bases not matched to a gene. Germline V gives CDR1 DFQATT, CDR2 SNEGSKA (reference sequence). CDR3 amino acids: CSAQPTGDGEQYF. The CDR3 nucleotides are TGCAGTGCTCAACCCACAGGGGACGGCGAGCAGTACTTC.

In nucleotides, the CDR3 is TGTGCCAGCAGCGTAGCTGGCAGTAAAGCTTTCTTT. It yields the protein CASSVAGSKAFF. The chain recombines TRBV9 with TRBJ1-1; D is undetermined. The CDR3 runs to 12 residues. CDR1 SGDLS and CDR2 YYNGEE come from the germline V gene. V was pared by 0 bases and J by 9 bases, with 9 bases between.

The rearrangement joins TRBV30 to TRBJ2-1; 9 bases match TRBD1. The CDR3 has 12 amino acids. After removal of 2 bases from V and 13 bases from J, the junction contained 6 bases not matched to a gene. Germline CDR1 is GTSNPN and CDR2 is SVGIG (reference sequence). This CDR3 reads CAWSPTGGGQFF. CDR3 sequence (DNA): TGTGCCTGGAGTCCAACAGGGGGCGGACAGTTCTTC.

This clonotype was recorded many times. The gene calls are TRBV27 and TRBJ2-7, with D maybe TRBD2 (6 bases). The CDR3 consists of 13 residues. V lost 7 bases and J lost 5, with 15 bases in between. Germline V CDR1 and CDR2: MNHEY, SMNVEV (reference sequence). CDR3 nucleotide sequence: TGTGCCAGCACGAGCGGGCTCTTGCACGAGCAGTACTTC. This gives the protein CASTSGLLHEQYF.

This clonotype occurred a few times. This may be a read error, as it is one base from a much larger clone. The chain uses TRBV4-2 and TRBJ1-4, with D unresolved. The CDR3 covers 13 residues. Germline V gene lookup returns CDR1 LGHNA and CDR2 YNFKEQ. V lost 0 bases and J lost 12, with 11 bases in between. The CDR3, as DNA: TGTGCCAGCAGCCAAGATCCGGATAGGGAACTGTTTTTT. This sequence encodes CASSQDPDRELFF.

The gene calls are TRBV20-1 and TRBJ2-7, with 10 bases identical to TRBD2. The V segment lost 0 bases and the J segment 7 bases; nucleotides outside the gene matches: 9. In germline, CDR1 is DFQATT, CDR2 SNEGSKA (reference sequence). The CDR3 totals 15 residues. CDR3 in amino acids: CSARDRASGSKEQYF. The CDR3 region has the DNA TGCAGTGCTAGAGATAGGGCTAGCGGGAGTAAGGAGCAGTACTTC.

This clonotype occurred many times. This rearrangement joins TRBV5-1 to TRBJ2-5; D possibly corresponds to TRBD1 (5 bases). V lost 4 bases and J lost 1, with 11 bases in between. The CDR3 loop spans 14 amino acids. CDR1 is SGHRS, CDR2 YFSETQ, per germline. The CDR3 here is CASSVTVSQETQYF. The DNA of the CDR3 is TGCGCCAGCAGCGTGACAGTCTCCCAAGAGACCCAGTACTTC.

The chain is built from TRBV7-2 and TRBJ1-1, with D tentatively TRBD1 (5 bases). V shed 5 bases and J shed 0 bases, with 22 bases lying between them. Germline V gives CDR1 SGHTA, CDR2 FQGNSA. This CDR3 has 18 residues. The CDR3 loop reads CASSPGKAPRDLNTEAFF. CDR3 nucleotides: TGTGCCAGCAGCCCCGGAAAAGCGCCCCGGGACTTGAACACTGAAGCTTTCTTT.

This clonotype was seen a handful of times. The CDR3 DNA is TGTGCCAGCAGTTGGACATCCCAAGAGACCCAGTTCTTC. Its protein product is CASSWTSQETQFF. This chain uses TRBV6-5 with TRBJ2-1, with D perhaps matching TRBD1 (5 bases). The CDR3 is 13 amino acids. Germline CDR1 and CDR2: MNHEY and SVGAGI. V lost 4 bases and J lost 13, with 17 bases in between.

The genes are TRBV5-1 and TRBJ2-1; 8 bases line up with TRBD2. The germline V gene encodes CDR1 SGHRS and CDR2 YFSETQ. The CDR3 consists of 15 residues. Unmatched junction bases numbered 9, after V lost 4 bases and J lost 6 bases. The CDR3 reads CASSRGAGEVNEQFF. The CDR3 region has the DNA TGCGCCAGCAGCCGAGGAGCGGGAGAGGTCAATGAGCAGTTCTTC.

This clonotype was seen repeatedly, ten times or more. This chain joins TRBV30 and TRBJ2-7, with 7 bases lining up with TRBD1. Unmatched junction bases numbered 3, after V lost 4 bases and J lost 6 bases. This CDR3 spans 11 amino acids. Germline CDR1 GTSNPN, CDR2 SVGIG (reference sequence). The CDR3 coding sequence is TGTGCCTGGAACACAGGGGTCGAGCAGTACTTC. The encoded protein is CAWNTGVEQYF.

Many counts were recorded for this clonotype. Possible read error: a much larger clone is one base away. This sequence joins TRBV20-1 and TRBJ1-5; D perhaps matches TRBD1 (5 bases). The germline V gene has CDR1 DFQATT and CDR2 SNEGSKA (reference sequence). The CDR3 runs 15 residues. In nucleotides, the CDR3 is TGCAGTCCTAGCTTGCGAGGGGTGGGCAATCAGCCCCAGCATTTT. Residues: CSPSLRGVGNQPQHF.

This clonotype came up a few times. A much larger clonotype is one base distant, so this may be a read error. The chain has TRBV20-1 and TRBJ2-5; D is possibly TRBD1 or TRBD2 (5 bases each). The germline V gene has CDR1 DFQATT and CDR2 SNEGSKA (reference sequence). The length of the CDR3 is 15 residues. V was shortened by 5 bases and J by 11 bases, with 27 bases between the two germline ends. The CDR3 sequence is CSARPGRVAYNEQYF. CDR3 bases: TGCAGTGCTCGCCCGGGACGGGTAGCCTACAATGAGCAGTACTTC.

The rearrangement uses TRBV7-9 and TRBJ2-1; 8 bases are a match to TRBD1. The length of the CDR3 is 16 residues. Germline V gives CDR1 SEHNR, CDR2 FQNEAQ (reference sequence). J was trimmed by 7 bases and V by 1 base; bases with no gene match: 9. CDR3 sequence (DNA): TGTGCCAGCAGCTTAGGTCGAGGACAGGGCGAAAATGAGCAGTTCTTC. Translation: CASSLGRGQGENEQFF.

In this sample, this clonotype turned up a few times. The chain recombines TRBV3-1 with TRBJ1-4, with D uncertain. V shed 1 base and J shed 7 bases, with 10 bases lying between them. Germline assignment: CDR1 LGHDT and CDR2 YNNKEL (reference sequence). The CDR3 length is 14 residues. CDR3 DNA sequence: TGTGCCAGCAGCCAAGCTGGGATCGCTGAAAAACTGTTTTTT. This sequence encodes CASSQAGIAEKLFF.

The CDR3 loop reads CASSQDREGYNEQFF. The CDR3 coding sequence is TGTGCCAGCAGCCAAGATAGAGAGGGCTACAATGAGCAGTTCTTC. The rearrangement joins TRBV4-2 to TRBJ2-1; D perhaps matches TRBD2 (5 bases). V lost 0 bases and J lost 3, with 9 bases in between. Germline assignment: CDR1 LGHNA and CDR2 YNFKEQ. This CDR3 has 15 residues.

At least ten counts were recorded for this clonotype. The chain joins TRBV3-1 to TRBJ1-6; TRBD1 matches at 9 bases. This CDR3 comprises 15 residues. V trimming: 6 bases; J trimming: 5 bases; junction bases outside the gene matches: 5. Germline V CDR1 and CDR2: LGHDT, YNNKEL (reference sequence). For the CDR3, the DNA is TGTGCCAGCAGATGGGGACAGGGAAATAATTCACCCCTCCACTTT. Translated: CASRWGQGNNSPLHF. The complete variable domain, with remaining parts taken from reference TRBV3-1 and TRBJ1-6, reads DTAVSQTPKYLVTQMGNDKSIKCEQNLGHDTMYWYKQDSKKFLKIMFSYNNKELIINETVPNRFSPKSPDKAHLNLHINSLELGDSAVYFCASRWGQGNNSPLHFGNGTRLTVT.

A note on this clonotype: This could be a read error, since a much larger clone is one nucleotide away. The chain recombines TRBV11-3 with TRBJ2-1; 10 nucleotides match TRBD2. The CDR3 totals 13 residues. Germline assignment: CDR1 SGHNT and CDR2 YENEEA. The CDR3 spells CAGSLGSGGPMFF. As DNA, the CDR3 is TGTGCCGGCAGCTTAGGTAGCGGGGGGCCAATGTTCTTC.

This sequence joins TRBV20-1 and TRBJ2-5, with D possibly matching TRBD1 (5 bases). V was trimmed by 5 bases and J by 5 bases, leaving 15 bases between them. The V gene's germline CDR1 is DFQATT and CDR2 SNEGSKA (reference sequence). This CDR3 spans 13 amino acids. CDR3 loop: CSALWGIPETQYF. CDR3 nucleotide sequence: TGCAGTGCTTTATGGGGCATTCCCGAGACCCAGTACTTC.